This T cell receptor beta chain is drawn from a study of blood T cell repertoires in COVID-19. Measured with immunoSEQ multiplex PCR; TCRdb has only the in-frame clones, and not every one. The top ten clones hold approximately 1.5% of a sample with about 120,000 clones, more than 70% of them seen once. The CDR3 spans 13 residues. CDR1 is GTSNPN, CDR2 SVGIG, per germline (reference sequence). J gave up 4 bases and V 3 bases, and 3 bases lay outside the gene matches. The chain joins TRBV30 to TRBJ1-5; the match to TRBD1 covers 7 bases. Sequencing was done on a sample of peripheral blood. The TCR originated in a human donor in a cohort sampled during active COVID-19. The CDR3 sequence is CAWSPGQNQPQHF. CDR3 sequence (DNA): TGTGCCTGGAGCCCGGGACAGAATCAGCCCCAGCATTTT.